The TCR beta chain under discussion was sequenced for a study of monozygotic twins with inflammatory bowel disease. CDR3 length: 13 amino acids. Germline V gene lookup returns CDR1 MDHEN and CDR2 SYDVKM. A roughly 2.5 ml blood sample was drawn per donor. TCRalpha and TCRbeta cDNA went through nested PCRs of about 15 and 9 cycles, two in total. Reprocessing the 5' RACE reads, TCRdb reports a single entry for every CDR3 protein and omits DNA. This sample's table reports around 400,000 distinct CDR3 sequences. The V and J genes are TRBV28 and TRBJ2-5. The clonotype comes from a human donor with ulcerative colitis or Crohn's disease, or a healthy co-twin of an affected twin (not recorded which). The specimen sequenced was blood. CDR3 sequence reads: CASSPEFQETQYF.